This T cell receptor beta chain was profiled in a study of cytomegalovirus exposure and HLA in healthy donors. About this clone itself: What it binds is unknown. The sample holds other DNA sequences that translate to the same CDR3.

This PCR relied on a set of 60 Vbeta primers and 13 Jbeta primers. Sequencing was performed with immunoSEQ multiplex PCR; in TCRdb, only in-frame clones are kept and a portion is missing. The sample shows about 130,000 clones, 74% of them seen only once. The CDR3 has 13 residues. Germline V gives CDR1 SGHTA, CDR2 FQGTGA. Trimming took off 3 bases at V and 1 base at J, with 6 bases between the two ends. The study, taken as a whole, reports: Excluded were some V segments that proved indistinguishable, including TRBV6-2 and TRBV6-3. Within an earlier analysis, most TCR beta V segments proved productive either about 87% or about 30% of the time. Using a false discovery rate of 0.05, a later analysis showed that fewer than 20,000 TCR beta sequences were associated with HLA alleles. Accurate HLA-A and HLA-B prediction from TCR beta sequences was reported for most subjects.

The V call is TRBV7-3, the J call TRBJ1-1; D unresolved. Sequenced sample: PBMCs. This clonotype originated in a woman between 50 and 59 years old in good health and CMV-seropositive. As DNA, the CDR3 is TGTGCCAGCAGCTTCTCAGGGAACACTGAAGCTTTCTTT. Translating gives CASSFSGNTEAFF. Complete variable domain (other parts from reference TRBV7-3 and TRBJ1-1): GAGVSQTPSNKVTEKGKYVELRCDPISGHTALYWYRQSLGQGPEFLIYFQGTGAADDSGLPNDRFFAVRPEGSVSTLKIQRTERGDSAVYLCASSFSGNTEAFFGQGTRLTVV.